These 19 T cell receptor beta chains were all obtained from the same sample, sequenced in a study of blood T cell repertoires in COVID-19. The data were produced by immunoSEQ multiplex PCR, yet TCRdb's version contains in-frame clones alone and is incomplete. The sample carries more than 200,000 clones, around 87% recorded once. Sequenced material: PBMCs or T cells enriched from blood (not recorded which). These receptors originate from a man aged 25-40 years in a cohort exposed to, infected with or recovered from COVID-19 (not recorded which).

The chain carries TRBV11-2 and TRBJ2-7; 8 bases are shared with TRBD2. The junction had 8 bases not matched to a gene; V was cut back by 5 bases and J by 2 bases. The length of the CDR3 is 15 residues. Germline CDR1 reads SGHAT; CDR2 reads FQNNGV. Here the CDR3 reads CASSPSGGGPYEQYF. The CDR3 DNA sequence: TGTGCCAGCAGCCCATCGGGGGGGGGTCCCTACGAGCAGTACTTC. Looking up the rest from reference TRBV11-2 and TRBJ2-7 gives the full variable domain: EAGVAQSPRYKIIEKRQSVAFWCNPISGHATLYWYQQILGQGPKLLIQFQNNGVVDDSQLPKDRFSAERLKGVDSTLKIQPAKLEDSAVYLCASSPSGGGPYEQYFGPGTRLTVT.

The rearrangement links TRBV5-5 to TRBJ2-7; D remains unclear. The germline V and J ends were trimmed by 2 bases and 5 bases, with 14 bases remaining between them. The germline CDR1 and CDR2 sequences are SGHKS and YYEKEE (reference sequence). This CDR3 spans 14 amino acids. CDR3 sequence: CASSFGPSANEQYF. In DNA, the CDR3 is TGTGCCAGCAGCTTTGGCCCTTCTGCAAACGAGCAGTACTTC.

The V and J genes are TRBV24-1 and TRBJ2-5; 7 positions match TRBD1. Germline V gene data show CDR1 as KGHDR and CDR2 as SFDVKD. There are 18 residues in the CDR3. V gave up 4 bases and J gave up 3 bases; unmatched junction bases: 16. For the CDR3, the DNA is TGTGCCACCAGTGACCCGGGACAGTCCCAGTACTTAGAAGAGACCCAGTACTTC. Its protein product is CATSDPGQSQYLEETQYF.

This chain links TRBV18 with TRBJ1-1, with a possible D match to TRBD1 (6 bases). Trimming pared 3 bases from V and 3 bases from J, leaving 14 bases between. Germline V gene lookup returns CDR1 KGHSH and CDR2 LQKENI. The CDR3 has 15 amino acids. CDR3 amino acids: CASSPVRGWDTEAFF. CDR3 DNA sequence: TGTGCCAGCTCACCCGTAAGGGGGTGGGACACTGAAGCTTTCTTT.

The rearrangement uses TRBV6-6 and TRBJ2-7; 9 bases are shared with TRBD1. The CDR3 sequence is 16 residues long. Trimming cost V 2 bases and J 2 bases; bases outside gene matches: 7. The germline CDR1 and CDR2 sequences are MNHNY and SVGAGI (reference sequence). The CDR3 DNA sequence: TGTGCCAGCAGTTACCCGACGGGACAGGGAACCTACGAGCAGTACTTC. Encoded protein: CASSYPTGQGTYEQYF.

This clone was counted a few times. The V gene is TRBV28, the J gene TRBJ2-7; 8 nucleotides align to TRBD1. The CDR3 is 12 residues long. Germline V gives CDR1 MDHEN, CDR2 SYDVKM. Trimming removed 5 bases from V and 6 bases from J; junction bases left unmatched: 3. The CDR3 DNA reads TGTGCCAGCAGTCCAGGGACAGGCGAGCAGTACTTC. Protein product: CASSPGTGEQYF.

The chain carries TRBV19 and TRBJ2-1; TRBD2 aligns across 7 bases. The junction had 9 bases not matched to a gene; V was cut back by 3 bases and J by 4 bases. Germline V gene sequence: CDR1 LNHDA, CDR2 SQIVND (reference sequence). The CDR3 spans 16 residues. In nucleotides, the CDR3 is TGTGCCAGTAGTATTTCCCTAGCGGAGCCATACAATGAGCAGTTCTTC. This gives the protein CASSISLAEPYNEQFF.

In this sample, this clone turned up once. The chain links TRBV6-2 or TRBV6-3 to TRBJ1-5; TRBD1 is a possible D gene (6 bases). The germline CDR1 and CDR2 sequences are MNHEY and SVGEGT. Trimming took 6 bases from V and 2 from J, leaving 17 bases between them. This CDR3 is 16 amino acids long. CDR3 coding DNA: TGTGCCAGCAGGCCTGACGGGAGGGGGGGCAATCAGCCCCAGCATTTT. Amino acids: CASRPDGRGGNQPQHF.

The chain is built from TRBV29-1 and TRBJ1-2; a weak D match, TRBD1 (5 bases). V dropped 4 bases and J dropped 0 bases, with 24 bases sitting between them. Germline loops: CDR1 SQVTM, CDR2 ANQGSEA. There are 18 residues in the CDR3. CDR3 coding DNA: TGCAGCGTTGGGTGGGTTTTGGGACTATCCCCAGCTAACTATGGCTACACCTTC. Protein sequence: CSVGWVLGLSPANYGYTF.

The count of this clone is one. V usage is TRBV11-3 and J usage is TRBJ1-1, with 7 nucleotides matching TRBD1. The trim removed 4 bases at V and 5 bases at J, leaving 4 bases unmatched. The CDR3 covers 13 residues. Germline V CDR1 and CDR2: SGHNT, YENEEA. Here the CDR3 reads CASSSTGITEAFF. The CDR3 coding sequence is TGTGCCAGCAGCTCGACAGGGATTACTGAAGCTTTCTTT. Full variable domain (outside the CDR3, taken from reference TRBV11-3 and TRBJ1-1): EAGVVQSPRYKIIEKKQPVAFWCNPISGHNTLYWYLQNLGQGPELLIRYENEEAVDDSQLPKDRFSAERLKGVDSTLKIQPAELGDSAVYLCASSSTGITEAFFGQGTRLTVV.

The gene calls are TRBV13 and TRBJ1-4, with D perhaps TRBD1 (5 bases). The CDR3 is 14 residues long. Germline CDR1 is PRHDT and CDR2 is FYEKMQ (reference sequence). V dropped 4 bases and J dropped 3 bases, with 9 bases sitting between them. For the CDR3, the DNA is TGTGCCAGCAGCTCAGGGAGGGCTAATGAAAAACTGTTTTTT. It yields the protein CASSSGRANEKLFF.

In DNA form, the CDR3 reads TGTGCCAGCAGTGGGGGGAATCAGCCCCAGCATTTT. It encodes CASSGGNQPQHF. V gene TRBV28 combines with J gene TRBJ1-5; a weak D match, TRBD1 (5 bases). Germline assignment: CDR1 MDHEN and CDR2 SYDVKM. CDR3 size: 12 residues. V gave up 5 bases and J gave up 4 bases, with 6 bases separating them.

This clone was observed at least ten times. The chain couples TRBV5-1 to TRBJ2-1, with D unresolved. The CDR3 consists of 15 residues. CDR1 is SGHRS and CDR2 is YFSETQ in the germline V gene. V was shortened by 0 bases and J by 1 base, with 8 bases between the two germline ends. Written as DNA, the CDR3 is TGCGCCAGCAGCTTGGACGGAGTATCCTACAATGAGCAGTTCTTC. Translating gives CASSLDGVSYNEQFF.

The chain employs TRBV5-1 and TRBJ2-7; 10 bases line up with TRBD2. V was pared by 7 bases and J by 6 bases, with 7 bases of the junction left unmatched. From germline, CDR1 is SGHRS and CDR2 YFSETQ. The CDR3 consists of 13 residues. The DNA for the CDR3 is TGCGCCAGCCGAAGCGGGAGGGCAGGCGAGCAGTACTTC. It is translated as CASRSGRAGEQYF. The whole variable domain, filled in from reference TRBV5-1 and TRBJ2-7, reads KAGVTQTPRYLIKTRGQQVTLSCSPISGHRSVSWYQQTPGQGLQFLFEYFSETQRNKGNFPGRFSGRQFSNSRSEMNVSTLELGDSALYLCASRSGRAGEQYFGPGTRLTVT.

The CDR3 spells CASSLGTRGYTF. The CDR3 nucleotides read TGTGCCAGTAGCCTCGGGACAAGAGGCTACACCTTC. The chain couples TRBV19 to TRBJ1-2; D is possibly TRBD1 (6 bases). Germline V gene data show CDR1 as LNHDA and CDR2 as SQIVND (reference sequence). Trimming took off 6 bases at V and 8 bases at J, with 13 bases between the two ends. This CDR3 spans 12 amino acids.

This clone was observed a single time. V is TRBV14 and J is TRBJ2-2; 12 bases are a match to TRBD2. The germline V gene has CDR1 SGHDN and CDR2 FVKESK. V was clipped by 1 base and J by 5 bases; unmatched bases: 8. The length of the CDR3 is 18 residues. The CDR3: CASSQVPGLAGGTGELFF. DNA for the CDR3: TGTGCCAGCAGCCAAGTGCCGGGACTAGCGGGCGGGACCGGGGAGCTGTTTTTT.

V usage is TRBV9 and J usage is TRBJ2-1; 9 positions match TRBD1. Germline V CDR1 and CDR2: SGDLS, YYNGEE. The CDR3 covers 16 residues. V trimming: 0 bases; J trimming: 8 bases; junction bases outside the gene matches: 9. The CDR3 bases are TGTGCCAGCAGCGTAGACCTAAGACAGGGGGGCGATGAGCAGTTCTTC. Translation gives CASSVDLRQGGDEQFF. Full variable domain (missing parts from reference TRBV9 and TRBJ2-1): DSGVTQTPKHLITATGQRVTLRCSPRSGDLSVYWYQQSLDQGLQFLIQYYNGEERAKGNILERFSAQQFPDLHSELNLSSLELGDSALYFCASSVDLRQGGDEQFFGPGTRLTVL.

The chain employs TRBV3-1 (or the pseudogene TRBV3-2) and TRBJ2-7; D might be TRBD2 (6 bases). Trimming cost V 4 bases and J 9 bases, with 25 bases left between them. The V gene's germline CDR1 is LGHDT and CDR2 YNNKEL (reference sequence). The CDR3 runs to 16 residues. This CDR3 reads CASSPRVGTEGWGQYF. The CDR3 bases are TGTGCCAGCAGCCCACGGGTCGGGACGGAGGGTTGGGGGCAGTACTTC.

V and J are TRBV5-1 and TRBJ2-3; 7 bases map to TRBD1. This CDR3 has 14 residues. CDR1 and CDR2 from the germline V gene are SGHRS and YFSETQ. J was trimmed by 0 bases and V by 6 bases; bases with no gene match: 4. This CDR3 reads CASNPGQSTDTQYF. DNA of the CDR3: TGCGCCAGCAACCCGGGACAGAGCACAGATACGCAGTATTTT.